A selection of T cell receptor beta chains follows, all from one sample in a study of T-cell reconstitution after alpha-beta-depleted transplantation in children. One entry per CDR3 protein results from TCRdb running MiXCR on the PCR reads. The data contain roughly 76,000 distinct CDR3 sequences, roughly 11% of them singletons. The starting material was PBMCs, obtained before TCRalphabeta/CD19-depleted stem cell transplant. These receptors were obtained from a boy aged 10-17 years with acute myeloid leukemia, due to receive a stem cell transplant. Both conserved end residues are part of each CDR3. A D gene is named only where the DNA matches it firmly. A row's size may be missing; if present it is once, few, many or a size class.

TRBJ1-6 many TRBV7-9 - TGTGCCAGCAGCTTAGAGGAGGGTAGACCACCCCTCCACTTT CASSLEEGRPPLHF
TRBJ2-1 - TRBV12-3/TRBV12-4 - TGTGCCAGCAGTTTCACGGGGGCTCAAGAGCAGTTCTTC CASSFTGAQEQFF
TRBJ1-4 many TRBV20-1 - TGCAGTGCTAGATCAGGGGAATTCGAAAAACTGTTTTTT CSARSGEFEKLFF
TRBJ2-1 many TRBV6-4 TRBD2 TGTGCCAGCAGTGACGGCGCTAGCGGGGGGGCCTACAATGAGCAGTTCTTC CASSDGASGGAYNEQFF
TRBJ2-3 many TRBV20-1 TRBD2 TGCAGTGCTAGCCCGACTAGCGGGAGGTCGGCAAATACGCAGTATTTT CSASPTSGRSANTQYF
TRBJ2-1 many TRBV5-5 - TGTGCTATTTCAGAGGGGGGGTTCTCCTACAATGAGCAGTTCTTC CAISEGGFSYNEQFF
TRBJ1-4 many TRBV5-5 - TGTGCCAGCGACCGACTTGCAACTAATGAAAAACTGTTTTTT CASDRLATNEKLFF
TRBJ2-5 many TRBV5-5 - TGTGCCAGCAGCCTTTCTTCTGGAGTAGAGGGAGAGACCCAGTACTTC CASSLSSGVEGETQYF
TRBJ2-2 many TRBV20-1 - TGCAGTGCTAGAGGGAGCGGGAACACCGGGGAGCTGTTTTTT CSARGSGNTGELFF
TRBJ2-1 many TRBV3-1 - TGTGCCAGCAGGACGGGGGCCTACAATGAGCAGTTCTTC CASRTGAYNEQFF
TRBJ2-1 many TRBV10-3 TRBD1 TGTGCCACTGGGACAGGGGCGCCGAATGAGCAGTTCTTC CATGTGAPNEQFF
TRBJ2-3 once TRBV7-9 - TGTGGCAGCAGCTTAGAAGTTGTCGATACGCAGTATTTT CGSSLEVVDTQYF
TRBJ1-6 medium-sized TRBV27 TRBD1 TGTGCCAGCAGACACACAGGGGGCGGTTCACCCCTCCACTTT CASRHTGGGSPLHF
TRBJ2-5 many TRBV29-1 - TGCAGCGTCCCGGGACGGACCCAAGAGACCCAGTACTTC CSVPGRTQETQYF
TRBJ2-7 many TRBV13 - TGTGCCAGCAGCTTACGAGGGCCGGTTGACGAGCAGTACTTC CASSLRGPVDEQYF
TRBJ2-3 few TRBV11-2 TRBD2 TGTGCCAGCAGCTTAGACGGGACTATTTACAGTACGCAGTATTTT CASSLDGTIYSTQYF
TRBJ2-3 many TRBV7-9 - TGTGCCAGCAGCTTAGCCGTTACCACAGATACGCAGTATTTT CASSLAVTTDTQYF
TRBJ2-5 many TRBV7-2 - TGTGCCAGCAGCTTCGGGACCGTTGAGACCCAGTACTTC CASSFGTVETQYF
TRBJ1-1 - TRBV4-3 - TGCGCCAGCAGCCAAGATGCGAAGAGGGCTTGGACTGAAGCTTTCTTT CASSQDAKRAWTEAFF
TRBJ2-5 medium-sized TRBV12-3/TRBV12-4 - TGTGCCAGCAGTCCTCAGCCTACAGAAGAGACCCAGTACTTC CASSPQPTEETQYF
TRBJ1-4 many TRBV6-5 - TGTGCCAGCAGTTACGGCAGGTTTAATGAAAAACTGTTTTTT CASSYGRFNEKLFF
TRBJ1-2 many TRBV5-6 - TGTGCCAGCAGCTCTCCGGGGCCCCTCGACTACACCTTC CASSSPGPLDYTF
TRBJ2-1 many TRBV11-2 TRBD2 TGTGCCAGCAGCTTCCGACTAGCGATAGGTATTTACAATGAGCAGTTCTTC CASSFRLAIGIYNEQFF
TRBJ1-4 many TRBV7-6 TRBD1 TGTGCCAGCAGCTTAAGGGCGGGACAGGGGGAAAAACTGTTTTTT CASSLRAGQGEKLFF
TRBJ2-3 - TRBV29-1 - TGCAGCGTTCTAGGCAGGGAAGATACGCAGTATTTT CSVLGREDTQYF
TRBJ2-7 many TRBV4-3 - TGCGCCAGCAGCCAAGACGGGGTGGGGACCGCCGAGCAGTACTTC CASSQDGVGTAEQYF
TRBJ2-1 many TRBV2 - TGTGCCACCCGGTTGGGCAATGAGCAGTTCTTC CATRLGNEQFF
TRBJ2-4 many TRBV12-3/TRBV12-4 - TGTGCCAGCAGTTCAACTCGGGGGAACATTCAGTACTTC CASSSTRGNIQYF
TRBJ2-7 many TRBV9 - TGTGCCAGCAGCGTAGGTCAGGGGACGGCCTACGAGCAGTACTTC CASSVGQGTAYEQYF
TRBJ1-2 many TRBV2 - TGTGCCAGCAGTGTGGGCCGGGCAACTAACTATGGCTACACCTTC CASSVGRATNYGYTF
TRBJ2-1 many TRBV7-3 - TGTGCCAGCAGCTTAGCCAGCCAACAGAACAATGAGCAGTTCTTC CASSLASQQNNEQFF
TRBJ2-7 many TRBV20-1 TRBD2 TGCAGTGCTAGGACTAGCGGATTCTACGAGCAGTACTTC CSARTSGFYEQYF
TRBJ2-3 many TRBV24-1 TRBD2 TGTGCCACCAGTACTATCAAACTAGCGGGAGGTGGAGATACGCAGTATTTT CATSTIKLAGGGDTQYF
TRBJ2-1 many TRBV7-9 TRBD1 TGTGCCAGCAGCTTAATGGGGGGGGGACAGGGATACAATGAGCAGTTCTTC CASSLMGGGQGYNEQFF
TRBJ1-2 - TRBV29-1 TRBD1 TGCAGCGTAAACTTGGGCAGGGGGGACTATGGCTACACCTTC CSVNLGRGDYGYTF
TRBJ2-5 many TRBV5-6 TRBD1 TGTGCCAGCAGCATTTACAGGGGGTCTACGGAGACCCAGTACTTC CASSIYRGSTETQYF
TRBJ2-7 many TRBV7-2 - TGTGCCAGCAGCTTAAGACCGCTTCTGTACTTC CASSLRPLLYF
TRBJ2-6 - TRBV4-3 - TGCGCCAGCAGTACTGGGGTTGGGGCCAACGTCCTGACTTTC CASSTGVGANVLTF
TRBJ1-1 many TRBV28 TRBD1 TGTGCCAGCAGTACATATTCCGGGACAGGGGACACTGAAGCTTTCTTT CASSTYSGTGDTEAFF
TRBJ2-2 many TRBV7-7 TRBD1 TGTGCCAGCAGCCAGGACAGGGCTGGGGAGCTGTTTTTT CASSQDRAGELFF
TRBJ1-5 many TRBV5-1 - TGCGCCAGCAGCACTCCCCTTTACAGGCGGGAGGGCAATCAGCCCCAGCATTTT CASSTPLYRREGNQPQHF
TRBJ1-3 many TRBV7-9 - TGTGCCAGCAGCGCAACCGGGGCCCCCTCTGGAAACACCATATATTTT CASSATGAPSGNTIYF
TRBJ1-5 - TRBV20-1 - TGCAGTGCCAGAATAGAGCAGGCGACATATCAGCCCCAGCATTTT CSARIEQATYQPQHF
TRBJ2-5 - TRBV7-2 TRBD2 TGTGCCAGCAGCTTACCGGGGGGGCGTGGGACCCAGTACTTC CASSLPGGRGTQYF
TRBJ1-6 many TRBV7-8 - TGTGCCAGCAGCTTAGCTTCTGCACCCCTCCACTTT CASSLASAPLHF
TRBJ1-1 few TRBV19 TRBD1 TGTGCCAGTTCTCCGACAGGGGGCACTTCGGCTTTCTTT CASSPTGGTSAFF